These T cell receptor beta chains were read from a single sample in a study of breast tumors, draining lymph nodes, adjacent tissues. TCRdb re-called the multiplex PCR reads through MiXCR, storing one row per CDR3 protein. The sample holds under 70,000 distinct CDR3 sequences, around two fifths seen once. Sequencing input: breast tumor tissue. These receptors were taken from a female donor with breast cancer. Some clones in this sample may be carry-over from other donors' samples. Both conserved end residues are part of each CDR3.

TRBV4-2,TRBJ2-1,CASSQEGAGFNEQFF
TRBV12-3/TRBV12-4,TRBJ1-2,CASSPMSGSGYTF
TRBV7-2,TRBJ1-3,CTSSLASLEGRGNTIYF
TRBV6-1,TRBJ1-1,CASSITGKEAFF
TRBV13,TRBJ1-5,CASSLGTGGSNQPQHF
TRBV29-1,TRBJ1-4,CSVEQGAGWEKLFF
TRBV5-4,TRBJ1-2,CASSLEQDGYTF
TRBV27,TRBJ2-7,CASSLSLGGYEQYF
TRBV11-1,TRBJ2-7,CASSPTFYEQYF
TRBV5-6,TRBJ1-4,CASSRVWPREKLFF
TRBV9,TRBJ2-5,CASSVGHGQETQYF
TRBV29-1,TRBJ2-1,CSVESTRGQSNEQFF
TRBV6-5,TRBJ2-7,CASSYGANYEQYF
TRBV7-9,TRBJ1-2,CAGWGGGGYTF
TRBV7-9,TRBJ2-7,CASSSGIGSSYEQYF
TRBV29-1,TRBJ1-2,CSATGTGTYGYTF
TRBV20-1,TRBJ2-7,CSASRRDYEQYF
TRBV30,TRBJ1-4,CAWSVWQGREKLFF
TRBV27,TRBJ1-1,CASSHGPRGEAFF
TRBV12-3/TRBV12-4,TRBJ1-5,CASSLMGGQGGHQPQHF
TRBV7-8,TRBJ2-7,CASSFRSNEQYF
TRBV10-2,TRBJ1-6,CASSKSISPLHF
TRBV24-1,TRBJ1-6,CATRQDLGYSPLHF
TRBV6-6,TRBJ2-2,CASSPPLETSGSGTGELFF
TRBV5-1,TRBJ2-3,CASSLLRGGGSTDTQYF
TRBV20-1,TRBJ2-5,CSARDLQGAHETQYF